The clone carrying this T cell receptor beta chain was counted a single time. The Seattle site enrolled patients during active infection and followed them longitudinally. The data stem from a study of blood T cell repertoires in COVID-19. Study-wide context: The United States, Italy and Spain supplied acute and convalescent COVID-19 samples. The analysed material was cDNA or gDNA that came from T cells, B-cell-depleted T cells, or PBMCs.

Germline assignment: CDR1 LNHDA and CDR2 SQIVND (reference sequence). CDR3 length: 15 amino acids. Trimming shortened V by 2 bases and J by 0 bases, and 9 bases separated the two germline ends. Original handling: Amplification of reference gene primers was used by the study to estimate nucleated cell counts. Profiled with immunoSEQ multiplex PCR; TCRdb holds only in-frame clones, not every one. V and J calls and clone size follow that table, whereas D and trimming were derived from the DNA. The profile shows approximately 140,000 clones, 75% to 90% of them singletons. The sequence came from a woman aged 55-70 years with COVID-19, enrolled during active disease. This sequence joins TRBV19 and TRBJ2-3; D is perhaps TRBD2 (7 bases). Material for sequencing was peripheral blood. This chain's CDR3 is CASSIRGGSTDTQYF. DNA of the CDR3: TGTGCCAGTAGTATAAGGGGGGGCAGCACAGATACGCAGTATTTT.